The 31 T cell receptor beta chains listed next were all sequenced from one sample in a study of T cell changes during pregnancy in multiple sclerosis. The protocol was immunoSEQ multiplex PCR, while the TCRdb copy is restricted to in-frame clones and leaves out a portion. The profile shows some 70,000 clones, about 92% of them singletons. The sample in question was peripheral blood, obtained in the second trimester of pregnancy. The receptors here all came from a female donor in good health, enrolled as a control in a pregnancy study.

The rearrangement joins TRBV7-2 to TRBJ2-1, with TRBD2 as a possible D gene (7 bases). CDR1 is SGHTA and CDR2 is FQGNSA in the germline V gene. The germline V and J ends were trimmed by 7 bases and 5 bases, with 24 bases remaining between them. The CDR3 totals 17 residues. CDR3 region: CASTSRGGGAGHNEQFF. The CDR3 coding sequence is TGTGCCAGCACCTCAAGGGGAGGGGGTGCGGGCCACAATGAGCAGTTCTTC.

The V gene is TRBV5-1, the J gene TRBJ2-7; 7 bases are a match to TRBD1. Germline assignment: CDR1 SGHRS and CDR2 YFSETQ. There are 13 residues in the CDR3. Trimming cost V 4 bases and J 4 bases; bases outside gene matches: 5. CDR3 sequence reads: CASSPGTAYEQYF. The DNA of the CDR3 is TGCGCCAGCAGCCCAGGGACAGCTTACGAGCAGTACTTC.

The V and J genes are TRBV28 and TRBJ1-2; no clear D. The CDR3 runs 13 residues. Germline-derived CDR1 and CDR2 are MDHEN and SYDVKM. V was clipped by 6 bases and J by 1 base, with 9 bases between them. Here the CDR3 reads CASRVTGNYGYTF. CDR3 DNA sequence: TGTGCCAGCAGGGTCACGGGTAACTATGGCTACACCTTC.

V is TRBV4-3 and J is TRBJ1-1; TRBD1 is a possible D gene (6 bases). This CDR3 contains 15 residues. The germline CDR1 and CDR2 sequences are LGHNA and YSLEER. Trimming took off 5 bases at V and 0 bases at J, with 13 bases between the two ends. The CDR3 sequence is CASSSSTGMNTEAFF. CDR3 sequence (DNA): TGCGCCAGCAGCTCATCGACAGGAATGAACACTGAAGCTTTCTTT.

This chain connects TRBV29-1 to TRBJ2-3; maybe TRBD2 (6 bases). The length of the CDR3 is 13 residues. The V end lost 3 bases, the J end lost 2 bases, and 9 bases lay between the germline ends. Germline values: CDR1 SQVTM, CDR2 ANQGSEA. As DNA, the CDR3 is TGCAGCGTTGATCCGGGGGTCACAGATACGCAGTATTTT. It yields the protein CSVDPGVTDTQYF.

This sequence joins TRBV5-1 and TRBJ2-5; TRBD2 agrees at 8 bases. J was trimmed by 3 bases and V by 8 bases; bases with no gene match: 12. The V gene's germline CDR1 is SGHRS and CDR2 YFSETQ. This CDR3 spans 15 amino acids. CDR3 sequence reads: CASGAGTRGKETQYF. CDR3 in DNA: TGCGCCAGTGGAGCGGGGACTAGGGGAAAAGAGACCCAGTACTTC.

This clone was counted only a few times. The genes are TRBV29-1 and TRBJ1-1; D might be TRBD1 (6 bases). V lost 7 bases and J lost 2, with 11 bases in between. The CDR3 has 12 residues. The germline V gene has CDR1 SQVTM and CDR2 ANQGSEA. In DNA form, the CDR3 reads TGCAGCGGGGGACACGAAAACACTGAAGCTTTCTTT. This gives the protein CSGGHENTEAFF.

The V call is TRBV27, the J call TRBJ1-6; D unclear. V lost 2 bases and J 0 bases, leaving 8 bases between the germline ends. Germline V gene data show CDR1 as MNHEY and CDR2 as SMNVEV (reference sequence). This CDR3 spans 16 amino acids. Here the CDR3 DNA reads TGTGCCAGCAGTTTAGCCAGTACCTCCTATAATTCACCCCTCCACTTT. The encoded protein is CASSLASTSYNSPLHF.

The chain employs TRBV29-1 and TRBJ2-7; D unclear. Trimming took off 4 bases at V and 1 base at J, with 8 bases between the two ends. The CDR3 has 12 amino acids. Germline values: CDR1 SQVTM, CDR2 ANQGSEA. The CDR3 is CSVATNSYEQYF. The CDR3 DNA sequence: TGCAGCGTTGCGACAAATTCCTACGAGCAGTACTTC.

The chain links TRBV27 to TRBJ2-3, with D perhaps matching TRBD1 (6 bases). This CDR3 is built from 15 residues. The germline CDR1 and CDR2 sequences are MNHEY and SMNVEV (reference sequence). Trimming removed 6 bases at V and 3 bases at J, with 16 bases between. The CDR3 DNA is TGTGCCAGCAGCCACCAGGGGAGAAGTACAGATACGCAGTATTTT. This codes for CASSHQGRSTDTQYF.

This clone was seen once. Other DNA sequences in this sample translate to the same CDR3. The chain joins TRBV2 to TRBJ2-7, with 10 positions matching TRBD1. This CDR3 spans 12 amino acids. Per the germline V gene, CDR1 is SNHLY and CDR2 is FYNNEI. Trimming took 9 bases from V and 3 from J; bases not matched to a gene: 2. The CDR3 DNA follows: TGTGCCAGTCGGGACAGGGGCTACGAGCAGTACTTC. This translates into CASRDRGYEQYF.

The chain has TRBV27 and TRBJ1-5, with D tentatively TRBD1 (5 bases). The CDR3 sequence is 13 residues long. Germline V gives CDR1 MNHEY, CDR2 SMNVEV (reference sequence). V gave up 11 bases and J gave up 3 bases, with 14 bases separating them. CDR3 protein: CAVSPGVNQPQHF. For the CDR3, the DNA is TGTGCCGTCTCCCCGGGGGTCAATCAGCCCCAGCATTTT.

This chain uses TRBV4-3 with TRBJ1-1, with no clear D. The CDR3 consists of 14 residues. Germline-derived CDR1 and CDR2 are LGHNA and YSLEER. V lost 1 base and J 3 bases, leaving 9 bases between the germline ends. The CDR3 nucleotides read TGCGCCAGCAGCCAAGGCATGCGGGACACTGAAGCTTTCTTT. It is translated as CASSQGMRDTEAFF.

The chain uses TRBV5-6 and TRBJ1-4; the D is unclear. Looked up from germline, CDR1 is SGHDT and CDR2 is YYEEEE. Trimming shortened V by 4 bases and J by 0 bases, and 10 bases separated the two germline ends. CDR3 size: 15 residues. CDR3 sequence: CASSARRSTNEKLFF. The CDR3 DNA is TGTGCCAGCAGCGCCCGGCGGTCAACTAATGAAAAACTGTTTTTT.

J is TRBJ1-1 and V is TRBV19; 7 bases agree with TRBD1. Germline assignment: CDR1 LNHDA and CDR2 SQIVND (reference sequence). Germline trimming cut 6 bases from V and 1 base from J; bases unmatched to any gene: 2. The CDR3 covers 13 residues. CDR3 coding DNA: TGTGCCAGTAGGAACAGGGGGAACACTGAAGCTTTCTTT. Its translation is CASRNRGNTEAFF.

This clone was seen a single time. The gene calls are TRBV28 and TRBJ2-5; 7 nucleotides line up with TRBD2. CDR1 MDHEN and CDR2 SYDVKM come from the germline V gene. The CDR3 covers 18 residues. Trimming took 6 bases from V and 1 from J; bases not matched to a gene: 17. The CDR3 DNA sequence: TGTGCCAGCAGGCCACCCCACAGCGGAGCGGGGAGCCAAGAGACCCAGTACTTC. Protein: CASRPPHSGAGSQETQYF.

This chain connects TRBV14 to TRBJ1-6; unclear D gene. Germline V lookup: CDR1 SGHDN, CDR2 FVKESK. V lost 6 bases to trimming and J lost 8 bases, with 14 bases between them. The CDR3 contains 14 residues. This CDR3 is CASRAAWLDSPLHF. The CDR3, as DNA: TGTGCCAGCAGAGCCGCTTGGTTGGATTCACCCCTCCACTTT.

The chain combines TRBV16 with TRBJ1-1, with D maybe TRBD1 (5 bases). The germline V gene has CDR1 KGHSY and CDR2 FQNENV. The CDR3 is 15 amino acids. V was shortened by 6 bases and J by 5 bases, with 19 bases between the two germline ends. The CDR3 DNA sequence: TGTGCCAGCAGGAAATCGAATACAGGTAGTACTGAAGCTTTCTTT. This sequence encodes CASRKSNTGSTEAFF.

As DNA, the CDR3 is TGTGCCAGCAGCCCCGGGACAGGCGGAAACACCATATATTTT. Its protein is CASSPGTGGNTIYF. The chain uses TRBV5-4 and TRBJ1-3, with 8 bases fitting TRBD1. The J segment lost 4 bases and the V segment lost 4 bases, leaving 4 bases of the junction unmatched. Germline assignment: CDR1 SGHNT and CDR2 YYREEE (reference sequence). The CDR3 runs to 14 residues.

The chain recombines TRBV2 with TRBJ2-1, with 9 bases matching TRBD2. The CDR3 length is 15 residues. The trim removed 8 bases at V and 7 bases at J, leaving 12 bases unmatched. Germline CDR1 and CDR2: SNHLY and FYNNEI. The CDR3 DNA is TGTGCCAGCGGGGGTAGCGGGGGAAGGGGAAATGAGCAGTTCTTC. Its translation is CASGGSGGRGNEQFF.

The chain is built from TRBV18 and TRBJ1-5; D ambiguous. The CDR3 sequence is 14 residues long. Germline CDR1 KGHSH, CDR2 LQKENI. V was shortened by 2 bases and J by 4 bases, with 9 bases between the two germline ends. CDR3 in DNA: TGTGCCAGCTCACCAAACAGAGGGAATCAGCCCCAGCATTTT. Encoded protein: CASSPNRGNQPQHF.

The chain joins TRBV5-1 to TRBJ1-5; TRBD1 matches 10 bases. Trimming took 0 bases from V and 5 from J; bases not matched to a gene: 2. Germline V gene sequence: CDR1 SGHRS, CDR2 YFSETQ. The CDR3 is 15 residues long. The CDR3 DNA follows: TGCGCCAGCAGCTTGGGGACAGGGGGGTATCAGCCCCAGCATTTT. Protein product: CASSLGTGGYQPQHF.

This chain joins TRBV29-1 and TRBJ1-2; 10 bases align to TRBD1. The trim removed 6 bases at V and 2 bases at J, leaving 3 bases unmatched. Germline V gene data show CDR1 as SQVTM and CDR2 as ANQGSEA. The CDR3 contains 13 residues. The DNA for the CDR3 is TGCAGCGTCGGACAGGGGGGGAACTATGGCTACACCTTC. It specifies CSVGQGGNYGYTF. The full variable domain, in which reference TRBV29-1 and TRBJ1-2 provide the parts outside the CDR3, is SAVISQKPSRDICQRGTSLTIQCQVDSQVTMMFWYRQQPGQSLTLIATANQGSEATYESGFVIDKFPISRPNLTFSTLTVSNMSPEDSSIYLCSVGQGGNYGYTFGSGTRLTVV.

The chain recombines TRBV4-2 with TRBJ1-5; D may be TRBD1 (5 bases). The CDR3 extends over 15 amino acids. V lost 1 base and J 4 bases, leaving 11 bases between the germline ends. Germline V gene sequence: CDR1 LGHNA, CDR2 YNFKEQ. The CDR3 loop is CASSQGAGDNQPQHF. In nucleotides, the CDR3 is TGTGCCAGCAGCCAAGGGGCGGGGGATAATCAGCCCCAGCATTTT.

The sample holds a few counts of this clone. The chain carries TRBV30 and TRBJ1-2; D unclear. The CDR3 length is 13 residues. V lost 5 bases and J 6 bases, leaving 16 bases between the germline ends. Germline CDR1 and CDR2: GTSNPN and SVGIG (reference sequence). The CDR3 nucleotides are TGTGCCTGGGCAGACCCGAGCGGGGATGGCTACACCTTC. Encoded protein: CAWADPSGDGYTF.

DNA for the CDR3: TGTGCCAGCTTTGAGTGGGGGCGAGGTGACAATGAGCAGTTCTTC. Residues: CASFEWGRGDNEQFF. J is TRBJ2-1 and V is TRBV7-9, with D perhaps TRBD1 (6 bases). Germline-derived CDR1 and CDR2 are SEHNR and FQNEAQ (reference sequence). V was pared by 8 bases and J by 5 bases, with 19 bases between. The CDR3 spans 15 residues. The full variable domain, rest sourced from reference TRBV7-9 and TRBJ2-1, is DTGVSQNPRHKITKRGQNVTFRCDPISEHNRLYWYRQTLGQGPEFLTYFQNEAQLEKSRLLSDRFSAERPKGSFSTLEIQRTEQGDSAMYLCASFEWGRGDNEQFFGPGTRLTVL.

The rearrangement links TRBV15 to TRBJ2-1, with a possible D match to TRBD2 (6 bases). Germline CDR1 reads LNHNV; CDR2 reads YYDKDF (reference sequence). V was shortened by 1 base and J by 7 bases, with 14 bases between the two germline ends. The CDR3 spans 15 residues. The CDR3 loop is CATSRGLAPGNEQFF. The CDR3 coding sequence is TGTGCCACCAGCAGAGGGCTAGCGCCGGGGAATGAGCAGTTCTTC.

V is TRBV13 and J is TRBJ1-1; maybe TRBD1 (5 bases). The CDR3 has 14 amino acids. Between the trimmed V and J ends, which lost 6 bases and 1 base, there was a span of 12 bases. Germline V gene sequence: CDR1 PRHDT, CDR2 FYEKMQ (reference sequence). CDR3 region: CASRPQTGNTEAFF. CDR3 nucleotide sequence: TGTGCCAGCAGGCCTCAAACAGGGAACACTGAAGCTTTCTTT.

This clone was seen a handful of times. The CDR3: CASSVGSGAKETQYF. CDR3 sequence (DNA): TGTGCCAGCAGCGTGGGTAGCGGGGCCAAAGAGACCCAGTACTTC. The V call is TRBV9, the J call TRBJ2-5, with TRBD2 matching over 8 bases. This CDR3 is 15 amino acids long. The ends lost 2 bases at V and 3 bases at J; junction bases unmatched: 6. Germline V lookup: CDR1 SGDLS, CDR2 YYNGEE.

By share, this clone counts as medium-sized (0.01 to 0.1%). In nucleotides, the CDR3 is TGTGCCAGCAGCCCTGTAAGGCAGGTCACCACAGATACGCAGTATTTT. It specifies CASSPVRQVTTDTQYF. V gene TRBV7-9 combines with J gene TRBJ2-3; D call uncertain. CDR1 is SEHNR and CDR2 is FQNEAQ in the germline V gene (reference sequence). V lost 5 bases to trimming and J lost 2 bases, with 17 bases between them. This CDR3 region has 16 residues.

The chain couples TRBV5-6 to TRBJ1-1, with 9 bases that match TRBD1. This CDR3 comprises 16 residues. The germline gives CDR1 SGHDT, CDR2 YYEEEE. J was trimmed by 3 bases and V by 4 bases; bases with no gene match: 10. CDR3 loop: CASSPQGAEGYTEAFF. CDR3 bases: TGTGCCAGCAGCCCACAGGGGGCAGAGGGATACACTGAAGCTTTCTTT.